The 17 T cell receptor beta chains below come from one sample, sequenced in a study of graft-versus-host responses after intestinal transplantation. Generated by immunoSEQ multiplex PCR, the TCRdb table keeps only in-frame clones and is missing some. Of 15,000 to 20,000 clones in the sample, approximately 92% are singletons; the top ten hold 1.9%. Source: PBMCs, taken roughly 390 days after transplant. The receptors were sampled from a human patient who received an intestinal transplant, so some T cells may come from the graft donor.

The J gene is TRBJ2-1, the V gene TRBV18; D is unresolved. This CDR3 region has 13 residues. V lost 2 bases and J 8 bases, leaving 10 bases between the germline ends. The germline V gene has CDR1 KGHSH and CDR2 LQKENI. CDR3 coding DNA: TGTGCCAGCTCACCAATAGCCCCCCATGAGCAGTTCTTC. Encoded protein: CASSPIAPHEQFF.

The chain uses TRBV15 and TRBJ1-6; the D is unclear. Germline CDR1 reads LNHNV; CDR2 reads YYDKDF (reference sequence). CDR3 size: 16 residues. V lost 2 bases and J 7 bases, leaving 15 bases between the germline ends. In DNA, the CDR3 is TGTGCCACCAGCAGACCCTACGAAGTGCAGAATTCACCCCTCCACTTT. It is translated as CATSRPYEVQNSPLHF.

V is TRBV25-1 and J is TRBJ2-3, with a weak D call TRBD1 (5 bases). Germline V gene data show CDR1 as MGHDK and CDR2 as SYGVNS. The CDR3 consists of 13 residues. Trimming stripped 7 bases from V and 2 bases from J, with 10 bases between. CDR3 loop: CASTGYFTDTQYF. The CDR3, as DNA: TGTGCCAGCACAGGGTATTTCACAGATACGCAGTATTTT.

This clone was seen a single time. CDR3 sequence: CASSQDRGIGNTIYF. CDR3 sequence (DNA): TGTGCCAGCAGCCAAGATCGAGGAATTGGAAACACCATATATTTT. The V and J genes are TRBV4-2 and TRBJ1-3; no firm D call. The CDR3 spans 15 residues. The V gene's germline CDR1 is LGHNA and CDR2 YNFKEQ. V lost 0 bases and J lost 3, with 9 bases in between.

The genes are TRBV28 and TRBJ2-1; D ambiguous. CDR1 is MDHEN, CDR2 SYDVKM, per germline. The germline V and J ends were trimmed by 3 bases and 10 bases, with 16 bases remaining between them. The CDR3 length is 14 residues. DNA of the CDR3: TGTGCCAGCAGTTTTTTGGGGTCGACACCCGAGCAGTTCTTC. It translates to CASSFLGSTPEQFF.

The CDR3 DNA reads as TGTGCCAGTAGTATCTGGGGGATAAACACCGGGGAGCTGTTTTTT. Translation gives CASSIWGINTGELFF. The V and J genes are TRBV19 and TRBJ2-2, with D perhaps matching TRBD1 or TRBD2 (5 bases each). In germline, CDR1 is LNHDA, CDR2 SQIVND (reference sequence). The V end lost 3 bases, the J end lost 2 bases, and 10 bases lay between the germline ends. The CDR3 runs 15 residues. Full variable domain (rest looked up from reference TRBV19 and TRBJ2-2): DGGITQSPKYLFRKEGQNVTLSCEQNLNHDAMYWYRQDPGQGLRLIYYSQIVNDFQKGDIAEGYSVSREKKESFPLTVTSAQKNPTAFYLCASSIWGINTGELFFGEGSRLTVL.

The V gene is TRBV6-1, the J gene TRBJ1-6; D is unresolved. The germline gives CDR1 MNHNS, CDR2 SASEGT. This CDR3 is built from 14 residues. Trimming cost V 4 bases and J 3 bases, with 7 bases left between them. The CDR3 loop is CASSGLHYNSPLHF. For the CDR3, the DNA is TGTGCCAGCAGTGGACTGCACTATAATTCACCCCTCCACTTT.

The CDR3 bases are TGCAGCGTTAAGGGCCTTAGCTCCTACGAGCAGTACTTC. Amino acid sequence: CSVKGLSSYEQYF. The chain carries TRBV29-1 and TRBJ2-7; D gene uncertain. V lost 5 bases and J lost 0, with 11 bases in between. This CDR3 is built from 13 residues. Germline CDR1 is SQVTM and CDR2 is ANQGSEA.

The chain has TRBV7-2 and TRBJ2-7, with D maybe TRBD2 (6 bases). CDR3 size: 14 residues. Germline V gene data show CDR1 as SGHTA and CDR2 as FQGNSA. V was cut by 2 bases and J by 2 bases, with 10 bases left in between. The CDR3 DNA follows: TGTGCCAGCAGCTTAACCTCGGGAGCCTACGAGCAGTACTTC. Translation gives CASSLTSGAYEQYF.

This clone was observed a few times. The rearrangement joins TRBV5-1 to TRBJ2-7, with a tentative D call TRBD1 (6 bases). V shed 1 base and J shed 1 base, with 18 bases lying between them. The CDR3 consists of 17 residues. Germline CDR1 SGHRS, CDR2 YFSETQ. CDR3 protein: CASSLNPPGQRSYEQYF. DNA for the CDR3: TGCGCCAGCAGCTTGAACCCACCGGGACAACGGTCCTACGAGCAGTACTTC.

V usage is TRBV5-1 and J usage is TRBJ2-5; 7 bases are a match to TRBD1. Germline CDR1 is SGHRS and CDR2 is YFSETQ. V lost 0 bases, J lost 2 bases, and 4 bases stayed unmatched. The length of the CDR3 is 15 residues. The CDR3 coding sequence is TGCGCCAGCAGCTTGGGACAGGGTCTTCAAGAGACCCAGTACTTC. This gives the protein CASSLGQGLQETQYF.

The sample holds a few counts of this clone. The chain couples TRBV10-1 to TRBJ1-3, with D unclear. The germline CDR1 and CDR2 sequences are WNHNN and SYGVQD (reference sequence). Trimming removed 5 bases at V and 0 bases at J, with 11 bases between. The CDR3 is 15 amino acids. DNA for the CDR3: TGCGCCAGCAGTCCAGACCCGAGCTCTGGAAACACCATATATTTT. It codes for CASSPDPSSGNTIYF.

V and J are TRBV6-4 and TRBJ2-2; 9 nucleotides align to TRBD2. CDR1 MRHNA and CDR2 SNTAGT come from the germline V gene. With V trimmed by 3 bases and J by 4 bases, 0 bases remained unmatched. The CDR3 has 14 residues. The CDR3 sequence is CASSEGLATGELFF. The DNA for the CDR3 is TGTGCCAGCAGTGAGGGACTAGCCACCGGGGAGCTGTTTTTT.

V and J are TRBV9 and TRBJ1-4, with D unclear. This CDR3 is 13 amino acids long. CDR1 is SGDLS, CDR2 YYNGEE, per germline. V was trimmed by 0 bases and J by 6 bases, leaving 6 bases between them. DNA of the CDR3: TGTGCCAGCAGCGTAGCAAGCCATGAAAAACTGTTTTTT. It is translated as CASSVASHEKLFF.

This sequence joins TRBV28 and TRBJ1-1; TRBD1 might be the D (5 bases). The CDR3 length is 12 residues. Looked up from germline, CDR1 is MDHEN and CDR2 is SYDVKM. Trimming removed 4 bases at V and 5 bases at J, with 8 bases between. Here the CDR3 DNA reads TGTGCCAGCAGTTCTGGGGGTACTGAAGCTTTCTTT. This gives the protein CASSSGGTEAFF.

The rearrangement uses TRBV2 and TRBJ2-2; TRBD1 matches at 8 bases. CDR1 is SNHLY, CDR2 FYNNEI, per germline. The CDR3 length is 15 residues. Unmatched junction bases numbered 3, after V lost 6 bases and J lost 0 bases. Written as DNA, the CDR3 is TGTGCCAGCAGGCGACAGGGGACGAACACCGGGGAGCTGTTTTTT. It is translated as CASRRQGTNTGELFF.

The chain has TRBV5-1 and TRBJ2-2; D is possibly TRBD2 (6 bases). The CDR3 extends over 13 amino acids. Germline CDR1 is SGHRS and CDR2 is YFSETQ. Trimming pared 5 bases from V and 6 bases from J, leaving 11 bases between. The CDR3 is CASRGLSPGELFF. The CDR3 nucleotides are TGCGCCAGCAGGGGACTTTCCCCCGGGGAGCTGTTTTTT.